A single sample is the source of the 16 T cell receptor beta chains below, sequenced in a study of blood T cell repertoires in COVID-19. TCRdb keeps only in-frame clones here, not all; method: immunoSEQ multiplex PCR. In the table there are hundreds of thousands of clones, about 88% of which are singletons. Source material: PBMCs or T cells enriched from blood (not recorded which). These receptors originate from a woman aged 30 to 39 who had recovered from COVID-19.

The CDR3 coding sequence is TGTGCCAGCAGTTTTGTGTGGGGAGGGACGGGCACCGGGGAGCTGTTTTTT. Amino acid sequence: CASSFVWGGTGTGELFF. The genes are TRBV28 and TRBJ2-2; 7 bases match TRBD2. This CDR3 comprises 17 residues. Germline V gene data show CDR1 as MDHEN and CDR2 as SYDVKM. Unmatched junction bases numbered 11, after V lost 3 bases and J lost 4 bases.

The chain is built from TRBV5-1 and TRBJ2-7, with D unclear. CDR1 and CDR2 (germline): SGHRS, YFSETQ. Trimming shortened V by 0 bases and J by 0 bases, and 10 bases separated the two germline ends. The CDR3 has 15 amino acids. CDR3 in amino acids: CASSLGPDTSYEQYF. CDR3 nucleotide sequence: TGCGCCAGCAGCTTGGGTCCCGACACCTCCTACGAGCAGTACTTC.

This sequence joins TRBV7-8 and TRBJ2-7; 9 nucleotides line up with TRBD2. The CDR3 covers 14 residues. V lost 5 bases and J lost 6; bases outside the gene matches: 8. CDR1 is SGHVS and CDR2 is FQNEAQ in the germline V gene. The CDR3 protein is CASSQGLARSEQYF. DNA of the CDR3: TGTGCCAGCAGCCAGGGACTAGCTCGTTCCGAGCAGTACTTC.

In DNA form, the CDR3 reads TGTGCCAGCAGCCGATCGTTTGCGGCACAAAACAATGAGCAGTTCTTC. This codes for CASSRSFAAQNNEQFF. The J gene is TRBJ2-1, the V gene TRBV11-3; no firm D call. This CDR3 region has 16 residues. V lost 5 bases and J lost 5, with 19 bases in between. Looked up from germline, CDR1 is SGHNT and CDR2 is YENEEA.

The J gene is TRBJ2-1, the V gene TRBV10-2; D is unresolved. The CDR3 is made up of 14 amino acids. Germline CDR1 reads WSHSY; CDR2 reads SAAADI. Trimming took 5 bases from V and 1 from J, leaving 9 bases between them. CDR3 region: CASSSTRSYNEQFF. In DNA form, the CDR3 reads TGCGCCAGCAGTTCCACCCGGTCCTACAATGAGCAGTTCTTC.

The DNA of the CDR3 is TGTGCCAGCTCACCAGAGTCAGGGGCCAACGTCCTGACTTTC. Protein sequence: CASSPESGANVLTF. This rearrangement joins TRBV18 to TRBJ2-6; D not resolved. CDR3 length: 14 residues. Germline lookup yields CDR1 KGHSH and CDR2 LQKENI. V was trimmed by 2 bases and J by 4 bases, leaving 6 bases between them.

V gene TRBV6-5 combines with J gene TRBJ1-1; the D gene is possibly TRBD1 (6 bases). Germline V lookup: CDR1 MNHEY, CDR2 SVGAGI. Trimming removed 3 bases from V and 3 bases from J, with 14 bases in between. This CDR3 spans 15 amino acids. CDR3 sequence (DNA): TGTGCCAGCAGTTATGTACAGGGAAAGGACACTGAAGCTTTCTTT. This translates into CASSYVQGKDTEAFF.

The chain uses TRBV6-6 and TRBJ1-2, with 7 positions matching TRBD1. With 6 bases clipped from V and 3 bases from J, the junction kept 10 bases outside the gene matches. The CDR3 sequence is 15 residues long. Germline assignment: CDR1 MNHNY and CDR2 SVGAGI (reference sequence). The CDR3 sequence: CASRISGQGDYGYTF. The CDR3 DNA is TGTGCCAGCAGGATCTCCGGGCAGGGGGACTATGGCTACACCTTC.

This chain uses TRBV27 with TRBJ2-5; the match to TRBD1 covers 10 bases. The CDR3 covers 19 residues. J was trimmed by 5 bases and V by 2 bases; bases with no gene match: 17. Germline CDR1 reads MNHEY; CDR2 reads SMNVEV (reference sequence). The CDR3 bases are TGTGCCAGCAGTTTACTAACCACCGGGACAGGGGACCTCCGGGAGACCCAGTACTTC. Protein product: CASSLLTTGTGDLRETQYF.

This chain uses TRBV5-1 with TRBJ2-5; 7 nucleotides agree with TRBD2. The germline gives CDR1 SGHRS, CDR2 YFSETQ. Trimming at V came to 1 base and at J to 4 bases, leaving 7 bases not matched to a gene. The CDR3 is made up of 15 amino acids. CDR3: CASSLRAGEAETQYF. The CDR3 nucleotides are TGCGCCAGCAGCTTGAGGGCGGGAGAGGCAGAGACCCAGTACTTC.

The chain joins TRBV18 to TRBJ2-3; the match to TRBD2 covers 11 bases. The CDR3 totals 17 residues. Trimming cost V 3 bases and J 1 base; bases outside gene matches: 6. CDR1 and CDR2 (germline): KGHSH, LQKENI. DNA of the CDR3: TGTGCCAGCTCACCCCCGGGACTAGCGGCGCGCACAGATACGCAGTATTTT. This sequence encodes CASSPPGLAARTDTQYF.

With respect to this clone: The sample carries other DNA sequences with the same CDR3. The CDR3 DNA sequence: TGCGCCAGCAGCCGGGACAACTACGAGCAGTACTTC. It specifies CASSRDNYEQYF. The chain has TRBV5-1 and TRBJ2-7; weak D call: TRBD1 (6 bases). Germline V gene data show CDR1 as SGHRS and CDR2 as YFSETQ. This CDR3 contains 12 residues. The ends were cut back, 4 bases at V and 3 bases at J, with 8 bases in the middle. Looking up the rest from reference TRBV5-1 and TRBJ2-7 gives the full variable domain: KAGVTQTPRYLIKTRGQQVTLSCSPISGHRSVSWYQQTPGQGLQFLFEYFSETQRNKGNFPGRFSGRQFSNSRSEMNVSTLELGDSALYLCASSRDNYEQYFGPGTRLTVT.

This clone was observed a few times. This chain links TRBV9 with TRBJ1-5; the D is unclear. The ends were cut back, 0 bases at V and 0 bases at J, with 7 bases in the middle. Germline V gene data show CDR1 as SGDLS and CDR2 as YYNGEE. CDR3 length: 15 residues. This chain's CDR3 is CASSVANHSNQPQHF. CDR3 sequence (DNA): TGTGCCAGCAGCGTAGCTAATCATAGCAATCAGCCCCAGCATTTT. The variable domain in full, completed from reference TRBV9 and TRBJ1-5, reads DSGVTQTPKHLITATGQRVTLRCSPRSGDLSVYWYQQSLDQGLQFLIQYYNGEERAKGNILERFSAQQFPDLHSELNLSSLELGDSALYFCASSVANHSNQPQHFGDGTRLSIL.

The gene calls are TRBV4-2 and TRBJ2-1; 12 positions agree with TRBD2. This CDR3 is built from 16 residues. V trimming: 3 bases; J trimming: 3 bases; junction bases outside the gene matches: 3. CDR1 is LGHNA and CDR2 is YNFKEQ in the germline V gene. In nucleotides, the CDR3 is TGTGCCAGCAGCCAGGGGACTAGCGGGTACTACAATGAGCAGTTCTTC. Its translation is CASSQGTSGYYNEQFF.

The chain recombines TRBV2 with TRBJ2-2; 8 positions match TRBD2. Germline assignment: CDR1 SNHLY and CDR2 FYNNEI. The trim removed 4 bases at V and 6 bases at J, leaving 10 bases unmatched. This CDR3 has 16 residues. CDR3 sequence: CASSAAVPGGSGELFF. The CDR3 DNA is TGTGCCAGCAGTGCCGCCGTACCGGGGGGGTCCGGGGAGCTGTTTTTT.

J is TRBJ1-1 and V is TRBV9; 7 bases align to TRBD1. This CDR3 is built from 14 residues. Per germline, CDR1 SGDLS and CDR2 YYNGEE. Germline trimming cut 3 bases from V and 1 base from J; bases unmatched to any gene: 3. CDR3 DNA: TGTGCCAGCAGCGACAGGGGAGGGAACACTGAAGCTTTCTTT. Its translation is CASSDRGGNTEAFF.